The 14 T cell receptor beta chains below come from one sample, sequenced in a study of Ad26.COV2.S vaccination and SARS-CoV-2 variants. Produced via immunoSEQ multiplex PCR; TCRdb's table is partial and in-frame only. This repertoire shows about 250,000 clones, around 87% found once; its top ten account for around 3.5%. Treatment noted: around 19 received Ad26.COV2.S at low or high dose, single or two shots; 5 received placebo; per-sample allocation not given. The study sampled participants on day 63 after the first vaccine or placebo injection. The specimen was peripheral blood, collected in a trial of Ad26.COV2.S vaccine versus placebo. Receptor source: a person aged 18-60 years who received the Ad26.COV2.S COVID-19 vaccine or a placebo.

In the case of this clone: The sample contains more than one DNA sequence encoding this CDR3. The gene calls are TRBV5-1 and TRBJ2-1; D gene ambiguous. The germline V gene encodes CDR1 SGHRS and CDR2 YFSETQ. V was pared by 5 bases and J by 2 bases, with 11 bases between. The length of the CDR3 is 14 residues. The DNA for the CDR3 is TGCGCCAGCAGTCTAAGCGTTACCTACAATGAGCAGTTCTTC. Protein: CASSLSVTYNEQFF.

The rearrangement uses TRBV21-1 and TRBJ1-6. TRBV21-1 is annotated as a pseudogene. The CDR3 is made up of 15 amino acids. The CDR3 sequence: CASSMRNGGLSPLHF. The CDR3 coding sequence is TGTGCCAGCAGCATGCGGAACGGGGGTTTATCACCCCTCCACTTT.

This chain connects TRBV14 to TRBJ2-7, with a tentative D call TRBD2 (6 bases). V lost 1 base and J 3 bases, leaving 16 bases between the germline ends. CDR1 and CDR2 (germline): SGHDN, FVKESK. This CDR3 comprises 16 residues. Here the CDR3 reads CASSQGPGRRNYEQYF. DNA of the CDR3: TGTGCCAGCAGCCAAGGTCCTGGGAGGAGAAACTACGAGCAGTACTTC.

V and J are TRBV7-3 and TRBJ1-6; TRBD1 matches at 9 bases. V trimming: 5 bases; J trimming: 6 bases; junction bases outside the gene matches: 8. From germline, CDR1 is SGHTA and CDR2 FQGTGA. The CDR3 contains 16 residues. This CDR3 is CASSPTGGQINSPLHF. In DNA form, the CDR3 reads TGTGCCAGCAGCCCCACAGGGGGCCAGATTAATTCACCCCTCCACTTT.

The chain employs TRBV24-1 and TRBJ1-2; D not resolved. The length of the CDR3 is 11 residues. The V gene lost 3 bases and the J gene lost 5 bases, with 3 bases spanning the gap. CDR1 and CDR2 (germline): KGHDR, SFDVKD. In DNA form, the CDR3 reads TGTGCCACCAGTGATACGTATGGCTACACCTTC. It specifies CATSDTYGYTF.

This sequence joins TRBV18 and TRBJ2-3; 7 bases fit TRBD1. CDR1 is KGHSH, CDR2 LQKENI, per germline. J lost 3 bases, V lost 2 bases, and 8 bases had no gene match. This CDR3 has 16 amino acids. The CDR3 here is CASSPKGAQGTDTQYF. In DNA, the CDR3 is TGTGCCAGCTCACCAAAGGGGGCCCAAGGTACAGATACGCAGTATTTT.

The chain is built from TRBV5-1 and TRBJ1-2; tentatively, D is TRBD1 (5 bases). CDR1 is SGHRS, CDR2 YFSETQ, per germline. Trimming removed 7 bases at V and 6 bases at J, with 19 bases between. The CDR3 contains 14 residues. The CDR3 region is CASRRDPESDGYTF. CDR3 in DNA: TGCGCCAGCCGCCGGGACCCCGAGTCGGATGGCTACACCTTC.

V gene TRBV19 combines with J gene TRBJ2-1, with TRBD2 identical over 16 bases. This CDR3 is 17 amino acids long. Germline lookup yields CDR1 LNHDA and CDR2 SQIVND (reference sequence). Germline trimming cut 10 bases from V and 5 bases from J; bases unmatched to any gene: 11. CDR3 sequence (DNA): TGTGCCACCACGGGACTAGCGGGGGGGCAAAGGAACAATGAGCAGTTCTTC. Translation: CATTGLAGGQRNNEQFF.

This rearrangement joins TRBV5-8 to TRBJ2-7; the match to TRBD2 covers 7 bases. CDR1 SGHTS and CDR2 YDEGEE come from the germline V gene. There are 14 residues in the CDR3. Trimming removed 5 bases from V and 2 bases from J; junction bases left unmatched: 7. This chain's CDR3 is CASRTRRGAYEQYF. The CDR3, as DNA: TGTGCCAGCAGAACACGTCGGGGGGCCTACGAGCAGTACTTC.

V gene TRBV18 combines with J gene TRBJ2-1, with 15 bases aligning to TRBD2. V lost 3 bases to trimming and J lost 10 bases; unmatched junction nucleotides: 4. This CDR3 is built from 15 residues. Germline CDR1 and CDR2: KGHSH and LQKENI. The CDR3 protein is CASSPGTSGRYEQFF. The CDR3, as DNA: TGTGCCAGCTCACCTGGGACTAGCGGGAGGTACGAGCAGTTCTTC.

V usage is TRBV27 and J usage is TRBJ1-1; D remains ambiguous. Germline CDR1 and CDR2: MNHEY and SMNVEV (reference sequence). Deletions cut 4 bases from V and 3 bases from J, with 12 bases between. CDR3 size: 14 residues. CDR3: CASSSSLGHTEAFF. The CDR3 nucleotides read TGTGCCAGCAGTTCCTCCCTCGGGCACACTGAAGCTTTCTTT.

This clone was recorded at least ten times. The genes are TRBV5-8 and TRBJ2-7; D gene uncertain. Trimming shortened V by 4 bases and J by 3 bases, and 11 bases separated the two germline ends. Germline V gene sequence: CDR1 SGHTS, CDR2 YDEGEE. The CDR3 has 13 residues. This chain's CDR3 is CASSPGPVYEQYF. The CDR3, as DNA: TGTGCCAGCAGCCCCGGTCCGGTCTACGAGCAGTACTTC.

V is TRBV10-3 and J is TRBJ2-2; 7 bases are shared with TRBD1. Trimming removed 4 bases from V and 1 base from J; junction bases left unmatched: 6. Per germline, CDR1 ENHRY and CDR2 SYGVKD. This CDR3 is 16 amino acids long. The CDR3 loop reads CAISVVGTENTGELFF. DNA of the CDR3: TGTGCCATCAGTGTCGTCGGGACAGAGAACACCGGGGAGCTGTTTTTT.

The rearrangement links TRBV6-1 to TRBJ2-7; D remains unclear. V was shortened by 2 bases and J by 3 bases, with 8 bases between the two germline ends. The germline V gene has CDR1 MNHNS and CDR2 SASEGT. CDR3 length equals 13 residues. CDR3 amino acids: CASSESPGYEQYF. Written as DNA, the CDR3 is TGTGCCAGCAGTGAATCACCCGGCTACGAGCAGTACTTC.